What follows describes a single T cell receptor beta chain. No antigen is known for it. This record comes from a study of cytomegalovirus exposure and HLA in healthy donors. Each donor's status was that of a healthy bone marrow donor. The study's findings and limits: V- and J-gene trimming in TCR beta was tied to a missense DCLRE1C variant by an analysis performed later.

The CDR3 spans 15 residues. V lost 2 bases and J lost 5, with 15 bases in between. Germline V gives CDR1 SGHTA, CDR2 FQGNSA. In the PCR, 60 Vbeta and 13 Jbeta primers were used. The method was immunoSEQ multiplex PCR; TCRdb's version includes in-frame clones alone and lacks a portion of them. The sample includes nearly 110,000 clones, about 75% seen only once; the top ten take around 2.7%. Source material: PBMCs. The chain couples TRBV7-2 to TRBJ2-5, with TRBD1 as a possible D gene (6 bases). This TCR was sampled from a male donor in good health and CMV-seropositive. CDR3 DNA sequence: TGTGCCAGCAGCTTAATGACAGGAACTTGGGAGACCCAGTACTTC. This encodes CASSLMTGTWETQYF.